These T cell receptor beta chains were read from a single sample in a study of blood T cell repertoires in COVID-19. Assay used: immunoSEQ multiplex PCR; TCRdb lists only in-frame clones, some missing. The sample yields some 290,000 clones, under 90% seen once. The sample consisted of PBMCs or T cells enriched from blood (not recorded which). The receptors here all came from a woman aged 25 to 39 who had recovered from COVID-19. Each CDR3 is given with its conserved first and last residue. Fields, in order: J gene, clone size, V gene, D gene, CDR3 protein, CDR3 DNA. D genes are given only for firm matches. Rows may omit the clone size; those that give it use once, few, many or a size class.

TRBJ2-1 | . | TRBV10-2 | . | CASSEDPSASSYNEQFF | TGCGCCAGCAGTGAGGATCCTAGCGCCAGCTCCTACAATGAGCAGTTCTTC
TRBJ1-5 | . | TRBV9 | TRBD1 | CASSTSPGGDQPQHF | TGTGCCAGCAGCACAAGCCCAGGGGGTGATCAGCCCCAGCATTTT
TRBJ2-7 | . | TRBV9 | . | CASSVEPRTLTYEQYF | TGTGCCAGCAGCGTAGAGCCCAGGACACTAACCTACGAGCAGTACTTC
TRBJ2-1 | . | TRBV4-3 | TRBD2 | CASSQAGGPGEQFF | TGCGCCAGCAGCCAAGCGGGAGGGCCTGGTGAGCAGTTCTTC
TRBJ2-7 | many | TRBV5-6 | . | CASSLEEGAGYEQYF | TGTGCCAGCAGCTTGGAAGAGGGGGCGGGATACGAGCAGTACTTC
TRBJ1-3 | . | TRBV12-5 | . | CASGPRRGSGNTIYF | TGTGCTAGTGGTCCGCGCCGGGGATCGGGAAACACCATATATTTT
TRBJ2-3 | . | TRBV10-3 | TRBD1 | CAIGRTGRDPPTQYF | TGTGCCATCGGGAGGACAGGGAGAGACCCGCCTACGCAGTATTTT
TRBJ2-1 | . | TRBV7-3 | TRBD2 | CASSIYGGAGVLIGNEQFF | TGTGCCAGCAGCATATACGGGGGAGCGGGAGTTTTAATTGGAAATGAGCAGTTCTTC
TRBJ2-1 | . | TRBV7-8 | . | CASSPLQWHNEQFF | TGTGCCAGCAGCCCCCTGCAATGGCACAATGAGCAGTTCTTC
TRBJ2-4 | . | TRBV20-1 | . | CSASIPPARSTAKNIQYF | TGCAGTGCTAGTATACCCCCCGCCAGGTCGACGGCCAAAAACATTCAGTACTTC
TRBJ1-2 | . | TRBV18 | . | CASSPPSTPGGYGYTF | TGTGCCAGCTCACCACCGTCGACCCCGGGAGGCTATGGCTACACCTTC
TRBJ2-7 | . | TRBV7-9 | TRBD1 | CASSLDRGEQYF | TGTGCCAGCAGCTTAGACAGGGGCGAGCAGTACTTC
TRBJ1-2 | . | TRBV5-4 | . | CASSLAFYGYTF | TGTGCCAGCAGCTTGGCTTTCTATGGCTACACCTTC
TRBJ1-5 | . | TRBV6-2/TRBV6-3 | TRBD1 | CASTPGTGSQALHF | TGTGCCAGCACCCCCGGGACAGGGTCCCAGGCGTTGCATTTT
TRBJ1-2 | . | TRBV9 | . | CASSPQGSNYGYTF | TGTGCCAGCAGCCCCCAGGGGAGTAACTATGGCTACACCTTC
TRBJ2-7 | . | TRBV3-1/TRBV3-2 | . | CASSQAGIADSYEQYF | TGTGCCAGCAGCCAAGCGGGGATAGCGGACTCCTACGAGCAGTACTTC
TRBJ2-6 | . | TRBV5-5 | . | CASSSLGANVLTF | TGTGCCAGCAGCTCTTTAGGGGCCAACGTCCTGACTTTC
TRBJ2-1 | . | TRBV29-1 | TRBD2 | CSVHRRASGSGNEQFF | TGCAGCGTTCACCGGCGGGCTAGCGGGAGCGGGAATGAGCAGTTCTTC
TRBJ2-7 | . | TRBV7-9 | TRBD2 | CASTGVGTSAEQYF | TGTGCCAGCACCGGAGTCGGGACTAGTGCCGAGCAGTACTTC
TRBJ2-7 | . | TRBV5-1 | TRBD1 | CASSSPGQVFDEQYF | TGCGCCAGCAGCTCACCGGGACAGGTATTCGACGAGCAGTACTTC
TRBJ1-4 | . | TRBV4-3 | . | CASSQAWDSPTNEKLFF | TGCGCCAGCAGCCAAGCATGGGACTCTCCTACTAATGAAAAACTGTTTTTT
TRBJ1-2 | . | TRBV11-2 | . | CASSLVQDWNYGYTF | TGTGCCAGCAGCTTAGTGCAGGACTGGAACTATGGCTACACCTTC
TRBJ2-3 | . | TRBV7-2 | . | CASRRSGTFTDTQYF | TGTGCCAGCAGAAGAAGCGGGACATTCACAGATACGCAGTATTTT
TRBJ2-5 | . | TRBV12-3/TRBV12-4 | . | CASSFGSETQYF | TGTGCCAGCAGTTTCGGGTCGGAGACCCAGTACTTC
TRBJ2-1 | . | TRBV9 | . | CASIDLEARGPSYNEQFF | TGTGCCAGCATAGATTTAGAGGCGCGGGGACCCTCCTACAATGAGCAGTTCTTC
TRBJ1-5 | once | TRBV9 | . | CASSVGGINQPQHF | TGTGCCAGCAGCGTAGGAGGAATCAATCAGCCCCAGCATTTT
TRBJ2-5 | once | TRBV10-3 | TRBD1 | CAISGEDRGNEETQYF | TGTGCCATCAGTGGCGAGGACAGGGGAAATGAAGAGACCCAGTACTTC
TRBJ2-5 | . | TRBV3-1/TRBV3-2 | . | CASSHADRTPWGETQYF | TGTGCCAGCAGCCACGCCGACAGGACTCCCTGGGGAGAGACCCAGTACTTC
TRBJ2-1 | . | TRBV6-5 | . | CASSLGTNRDNEQFF | TGTGCCAGCAGCCTAGGAACCAACCGGGACAATGAGCAGTTCTTC
TRBJ2-7 | . | TRBV4-3 | . | CASSPQEGPTYEQYF | TGCGCCAGCAGCCCGCAGGAGGGCCCGACCTACGAGCAGTACTTC
TRBJ2-3 | . | TRBV6-2/TRBV6-3 | TRBD2 | CASSSPPAGADTQYF | TGTGCCAGCAGTTCCCCCCCAGCGGGAGCAGATACGCAGTATTTT
TRBJ2-1 | . | TRBV7-2 | TRBD2 | CASSPAGVWAGVNEQFF | TGTGCCAGCAGCCCAGCGGGGGTATGGGCGGGAGTTAATGAGCAGTTCTTC
TRBJ2-1 | . | TRBV28 | . | CASSFRWRDEQFF | TGTGCCAGCAGTTTTCGGTGGCGGGACGAGCAGTTCTTC
TRBJ2-3 | . | TRBV27 | TRBD2 | CASNPIPLGAGGRDTQYF | TGTGCCAGCAACCCCATCCCACTTGGAGCGGGAGGGCGTGATACGCAGTATTTT
TRBJ1-2 | . | TRBV19 | . | CASSISGGAGYGYTF | TGTGCCAGTAGTATTAGTGGGGGAGCGGGCTATGGCTACACCTTC
TRBJ2-1 | . | TRBV5-4 | TRBD2 | CASSPGLAGGNEQFF | TGTGCCAGCAGCCCGGGACTAGCGGGAGGCAATGAGCAGTTCTTC
TRBJ1-2 | . | TRBV10-3 | . | CAISEQNMGYTF | TGTGCCATCAGTGAACAGAATATGGGCTACACCTTC
TRBJ2-3 | . | TRBV11-2 | . | CASSLAGDTQYF | TGTGCCAGCAGCTTAGCGGGGGATACGCAGTATTTT
TRBJ1-2 | few | TRBV3-1/TRBV3-2 | TRBD1 | CASSGQTTGGGYGYTF | TGTGCCAGCAGCGGACAAACAACAGGGGGCGGCTATGGCTACACCTTC
TRBJ2-7 | . | TRBV28 | . | CASTKERGLTTSYEQYF | TGTGCCAGTACTAAAGAGAGAGGACTCACTACGTCCTACGAGCAGTACTTC
TRBJ2-7 | . | TRBV7-9 | TRBD1 | CASSLTGTGEDEQYF | TGTGCCAGCAGCTTAACCGGGACAGGGGAGGACGAGCAGTACTTC
TRBJ2-4 | . | TRBV13 | . | CASSLGPGSDIQYF | TGTGCCAGCAGCTTAGGCCCAGGTAGCGACATTCAGTACTTC
TRBJ1-4 | . | TRBV5-1 | . | CASSRDRAANEKLFF | TGCGCCAGCAGCCGTGACCGCGCGGCTAATGAAAAACTGTTTTTT
TRBJ2-1 | . | TRBV19 | TRBD2 | CASSIALLAGPLLYNEQFF | TGTGCCAGTAGTATAGCCCTCCTAGCGGGACCCCTGCTATACAATGAGCAGTTCTTC
TRBJ1-1 | few | TRBV11-2 | TRBD1 | CASSLSGTGFEAFF | TGTGCCAGCAGCTTATCCGGGACAGGGTTTGAAGCTTTCTTT
TRBJ2-7 | once | TRBV5-4 | TRBD2 | CASSHGTSGTYEQYF | TGTGCCAGCAGCCACGGGACTAGCGGTACCTACGAGCAGTACTTC
TRBJ1-5 | . | TRBV4-1 | . | CASSQGETWGGHNQPQHF | TGCGCCAGCAGCCAAGGCGAGACTTGGGGGGGTCACAATCAGCCCCAGCATTTT
TRBJ1-6 | once | TRBV10-3 | . | CAISVGARTNSPLHF | TGTGCCATCAGTGTAGGGGCCAGGACGAATTCACCCCTCCACTTT
TRBJ1-2 | . | TRBV7-2 | . | CASSRDIYGYTF | TGTGCCAGCAGCCGAGATATCTATGGCTACACCTTC
TRBJ2-2 | once | TRBV2 | TRBD2 | CASGGGEGSGELFF | TGTGCCAGCGGCGGAGGGGAGGGCTCCGGGGAGCTGTTTTTT
TRBJ1-4 | . | TRBV19 | . | CASMGQGSEKLFF | TGTGCCAGTATGGGGCAGGGGAGCGAAAAACTGTTTTTT
TRBJ2-7 | . | TRBV16 | TRBD1 | CASSPIPTGGEEEQYF | TGTGCCAGCAGCCCGATACCGACAGGGGGGGAAGAGGAGCAGTACTTC
TRBJ2-3 | . | TRBV7-2 | . | CASSLPSRTQYF | TGTGCCAGCAGCTTACCCTCTAGGACGCAGTATTTT